The 29 T cell receptor beta chains presented below share a single source sample, sequenced in a study of blood T cell repertoires in COVID-19. The table came from immunoSEQ multiplex PCR; TCRdb's copy has only in-frame clones and leaves some out. The table includes 85,000 to 100,000 clones, 81% detected once. The specimen was peripheral blood. All receptors derive from a man older than 75 with COVID-19, enrolled during active disease.

Note on this clone: A junction boundary mismatches the germline segment, possibly from a read error. This sequence joins TRBV7-8 and TRBJ1-2; the D gene is possibly TRBD1 (5 bases). CDR1 and CDR2 (germline): SGHVS, FQNEAQ. CDR3 length: 11 amino acids. Here the CDR3 reads CASSPRQLPLF. The CDR3 DNA sequence: TGTGCCAGCAGCCCGCGACAGCTCCCCCTCTTC.

The chain couples TRBV29-1 to TRBJ1-4; TRBD1 is a possible D gene (6 bases). The V and J ends lost 4 bases and 8 bases respectively, with 14 bases between them. CDR3 length: 13 residues. Germline values: CDR1 SQVTM, CDR2 ANQGSEA. CDR3 in amino acids: CSVGDGGGEKLFF. The DNA of the CDR3 is TGCAGCGTTGGAGATGGGGGCGGGGAAAAACTGTTTTTT.

V usage is TRBV28 and J usage is TRBJ2-7; D not resolved. Germline CDR1 is MDHEN and CDR2 is SYDVKM. The CDR3 totals 11 residues. V was shortened by 1 base and J by 5 bases, with 3 bases between the two germline ends. CDR3 in DNA: TGTGCCAGCAGTTTATCTCACGAGCAGTACTTC. As protein: CASSLSHEQYF. The entire variable domain, with the rest obtained from reference TRBV28 and TRBJ2-7, is as follows: DVKVTQSSRYLVKRTGEKVFLECVQDMDHENMFWYRQDPGLGLRLIYFSYDVKMKEKGDIPEGYSVSREKKERFSLILESASTNQTSMYLCASSLSHEQYFGPGTRLTVT.

The sample holds a few counts of this clone. The rearrangement uses TRBV30 and TRBJ2-7; D remains unclear. CDR1 GTSNPN and CDR2 SVGIG come from the germline V gene (reference sequence). The CDR3 totals 12 residues. V was clipped by 2 bases and J by 3 bases, with 8 bases between them. The CDR3 is CAWSRRGYEQYF. CDR3 sequence (DNA): TGTGCCTGGAGTAGGAGAGGCTACGAGCAGTACTTC.

The chain has TRBV7-9 and TRBJ2-1; 7 bases align to TRBD1. Germline values: CDR1 SEHNR, CDR2 FQNEAQ (reference sequence). This CDR3 comprises 13 residues. The V segment lost 5 bases and the J segment 10 bases; nucleotides outside the gene matches: 8. The CDR3 DNA reads TGTGCCAGCAGCCCCCTCCGGACAGGAGAGCAGTTCTTC. Protein product: CASSPLRTGEQFF. The full variable domain, in which reference TRBV7-9 and TRBJ2-1 provide the parts outside the CDR3, is DTGVSQNPRHKITKRGQNVTFRCDPISEHNRLYWYRQTLGQGPEFLTYFQNEAQLEKSRLLSDRFSAERPKGSFSTLEIQRTEQGDSAMYLCASSPLRTGEQFFGPGTRLTVL.

This chain links TRBV19 with TRBJ2-1; 8 nucleotides align to TRBD2. The CDR3 length is 14 residues. V trimming: 7 bases; J trimming: 2 bases; junction bases outside the gene matches: 4. Germline V gives CDR1 LNHDA, CDR2 SQIVND (reference sequence). The chain's CDR3 is CASNPAGAYNEQFF. The CDR3 coding sequence is TGTGCCAGTAACCCAGCGGGGGCCTACAATGAGCAGTTCTTC. The variable domain in full, with the rest retrieved from reference TRBV19 and TRBJ2-1, is DGGITQSPKYLFRKEGQNVTLSCEQNLNHDAMYWYRQDPGQGLRLIYYSQIVNDFQKGDIAEGYSVSREKKESFPLTVTSAQKNPTAFYLCASNPAGAYNEQFFGPGTRLTVL.

This rearrangement joins TRBV7-2 to TRBJ2-6; no reliable D call. The germline CDR1 and CDR2 sequences are SGHTA and FQGNSA. The CDR3 spans 15 residues. Between the trimmed V and J ends, which lost 5 bases and 4 bases, there was a span of 12 bases. The CDR3 nucleotides are TGTGCCAGCAGCCCGCAGTACCCAGGGGCCAACGTCCTGACTTTC. Translated: CASSPQYPGANVLTF.

The chain has TRBV5-5 and TRBJ1-5, with 7 bases matching TRBD1. V shed 0 bases and J 5 bases; nucleotides not matched to a gene: 5. The CDR3 has 15 amino acids. The germline V gene encodes CDR1 SGHKS and CDR2 YYEKEE (reference sequence). This CDR3 reads CASSLEGQLDQPQHF. In DNA form, the CDR3 reads TGTGCCAGCAGCTTGGAGGGACAGCTTGATCAGCCCCAGCATTTT.

The J gene is TRBJ2-3, the V gene TRBV5-8, with D possibly being TRBD1 (6 bases). From germline, CDR1 is SGHTS and CDR2 YDEGEE. Trimming stripped 0 bases from V and 0 bases from J, with 8 bases between. The CDR3 is 15 residues long. CDR3 residues: CASSLGTVSTDTQYF. CDR3 DNA: TGTGCCAGCAGCTTGGGGACAGTTAGCACAGATACGCAGTATTTT. The variable domain in full, completed from reference TRBV5-8 and TRBJ2-3, reads EAGVTQSPTHLIKTRGQQATLRCSPISGHTSVYWYQQALGLGLQFLLWYDEGEERNRGNFPPRFSGRQFPNYSSELNVNALELEDSALYLCASSLGTVSTDTQYFGPGTRLTVL.

V usage is TRBV27 and J usage is TRBJ1-5; 7 nucleotides agree with TRBD1. Germline CDR1 is MNHEY and CDR2 is SMNVEV (reference sequence). With V trimmed by 2 bases and J by 3 bases, 4 bases remained unmatched. The CDR3 contains 15 residues. The CDR3 DNA sequence: TGTGCCAGCAGTTTAGCAGGGGGATCCAATCAGCCCCAGCATTTT. This sequence encodes CASSLAGGSNQPQHF.

The chain couples TRBV30 to TRBJ1-5, with 7 bases identical to TRBD1. V was pared by 4 bases and J by 5 bases, with 5 bases of the junction left unmatched. The germline V gene encodes CDR1 GTSNPN and CDR2 SVGIG (reference sequence). The CDR3 runs to 13 residues. The CDR3 reads CAWTGQYDQPQHF. CDR3 nucleotide sequence: TGTGCCTGGACGGGACAGTACGATCAGCCCCAGCATTTT.

The chain is built from TRBV7-2 and TRBJ1-2; TRBD1 might be the D (5 bases). Germline CDR1 and CDR2: SGHTA and FQGNSA. Trimming left V 5 bases short and J 2 bases short, with 15 bases between. CDR3 length: 15 residues. Here the CDR3 reads CASSPRQGRNYGYTF. The CDR3 nucleotides read TGTGCCAGCAGCCCCCGCCAGGGTCGGAACTATGGCTACACCTTC.

The chain has TRBV6-5 and TRBJ2-7; a weak D match, TRBD1 (5 bases). The CDR3 contains 14 residues. V lost 7 bases and J lost 0, with 13 bases in between. Germline lookup yields CDR1 MNHEY and CDR2 SVGAGI. CDR3 coding DNA: TGTGCCAGCACCGACGACAGAAACTCCTACGAGCAGTACTTC. As protein: CASTDDRNSYEQYF.

V is TRBV6-5 and J is TRBJ2-7; TRBD1 agrees at 7 bases. V shed 0 bases, J shed 0 bases, and the junction held 2 bases outside the gene matches. This CDR3 contains 15 residues. The V gene's germline CDR1 is MNHEY and CDR2 SVGAGI. DNA for the CDR3: TGTGCCAGCAGTTACTCGACAGGGATCTCCTACGAGCAGTACTTC. Protein product: CASSYSTGISYEQYF.

This clone showed up many times. The rearrangement uses TRBV30 and TRBJ1-4, with D perhaps matching TRBD1 (5 bases). V was pared by 0 bases and J by 4 bases, with 9 bases between. Germline CDR1 GTSNPN, CDR2 SVGIG (reference sequence). The CDR3 is 14 amino acids. The CDR3 loop is CAWSVGGVNEKLFF. In DNA, the CDR3 is TGTGCCTGGAGTGTCGGGGGGGTTAATGAAAAACTGTTTTTT. The whole variable domain, remainder taken from reference TRBV30 and TRBJ1-4, is SQTIHQWPATLVQPVGSPLSLECTVEGTSNPNLYWYRQAAGRGLQLLFYSVGIGQISSEVPQNLSASRPQDRQFILSSKKLLLSDSGFYLCAWSVGGVNEKLFFGSGTQLSVL.

The gene calls are TRBV30 and TRBJ2-2; 9 bases fit TRBD1. The CDR3 length is 16 residues. CDR1 GTSNPN and CDR2 SVGIG come from the germline V gene (reference sequence). V gave up 2 bases and J gave up 6 bases; unmatched junction bases: 10. This CDR3 reads CAWSRDLTGGPGELFF. The CDR3 nucleotides are TGTGCCTGGAGTCGGGACTTGACAGGGGGACCCGGGGAGCTGTTTTTT.

J is TRBJ1-1 and V is TRBV18; D gene uncertain. The germline V and J ends were trimmed by 0 bases and 0 bases, with 8 bases remaining between them. The CDR3 contains 15 residues. Germline V gives CDR1 KGHSH, CDR2 LQKENI. CDR3 bases: TGTGCCAGCTCACCACCGAGGTCGATGAACACTGAAGCTTTCTTT. Its translation: CASSPPRSMNTEAFF.

V gene TRBV5-6 combines with J gene TRBJ1-2; 9 bases align to TRBD1. CDR1 is SGHDT, CDR2 YYEEEE, per germline. This CDR3 is 15 amino acids long. The V and J ends lost 3 bases and 6 bases, in that order; junction bases with no gene match: 9. The CDR3 coding sequence is TGTGCCAGCAGCTCCTTAAACGACAGGGGGGATGGCTACACCTTC. Encoded protein: CASSSLNDRGDGYTF.

The chain recombines TRBV19 with TRBJ1-1, with 8 bases aligning to TRBD1. Germline CDR1 reads LNHDA; CDR2 reads SQIVND (reference sequence). J was trimmed by 3 bases and V by 11 bases; bases with no gene match: 17. The CDR3 loop spans 16 amino acids. The CDR3: CASAPEQGELDTEAFF. The CDR3 DNA reads TGTGCCTCGGCCCCTGAACAGGGGGAGTTGGACACTGAAGCTTTCTTT.

The chain recombines TRBV24-1 with TRBJ2-5, with no clear D. This CDR3 spans 15 amino acids. V was clipped by 2 bases and J by 4 bases, with 13 bases between them. From germline, CDR1 is KGHDR and CDR2 SFDVKD. CDR3 nucleotides: TGTGCCACCAGTGATTACGGTCCTCCGGGAGAGACCCAGTACTTC. Its protein is CATSDYGPPGETQYF.

J is TRBJ1-2 and V is TRBV15; 9 bases are a match to TRBD1. CDR3 length equals 16 residues. The germline V gene encodes CDR1 LNHNV and CDR2 YYDKDF (reference sequence). The V gene end was trimmed by 0 bases and the J gene end by 4 bases; junction bases not matched to a gene: 6. In nucleotides, the CDR3 is TGTGCCACCAGCAGAGATCTGGGACAGGGACTCTATGGCTACACCTTC. This encodes CATSRDLGQGLYGYTF.

The V gene is TRBV3-1 (or the pseudogene TRBV3-2), the J gene TRBJ2-2; D gene uncertain. The ends were cut back, 7 bases at V and 7 bases at J, with 10 bases in the middle. CDR1 is LGHDT, CDR2 YNNKEL, per germline (reference sequence). The CDR3 is 12 residues long. The CDR3 protein is CASTTENGELFF. The CDR3 coding sequence is TGTGCCAGCACCACAGAGAACGGGGAGCTGTTTTTT.

The chain joins TRBV7-6 to TRBJ1-3; tentatively, D is TRBD1 (6 bases). Germline loops: CDR1 SGHVS, CDR2 FNYEAQ. The CDR3 is made up of 14 amino acids. The V gene lost 5 bases and the J gene lost 4 bases, with 12 bases spanning the gap. The chain's CDR3 is CASSPGASGNTIYF. The CDR3 bases are TGTGCCAGCAGCCCAGGGGCATCCGGAAACACCATATATTTT.

CDR3 DNA: TGTGCCAGCGGGGACAACAGGGGCACTGAAGCTTTCTTT. It specifies CASGDNRGTEAFF. The chain carries TRBV6-1 and TRBJ1-1; TRBD1 matches at 7 bases. J was trimmed by 4 bases and V by 8 bases; bases with no gene match: 7. The CDR3 is 13 amino acids. CDR1 and CDR2 from the germline V gene are MNHNS and SASEGT.

The rearrangement links TRBV5-4 to TRBJ2-3; perhaps TRBD1 as D (5 bases). Trimming left V 0 bases short and J 4 bases short, with 12 bases between. The CDR3 is made up of 15 amino acids. Looked up from germline, CDR1 is SGHNT and CDR2 is YYREEE (reference sequence). The chain's CDR3 is CASSLGQSPPDTQYF. CDR3 sequence (DNA): TGTGCCAGCAGCTTGGGACAGTCCCCACCAGATACGCAGTATTTT.

The chain combines TRBV27 with TRBJ2-7; a weak D match, TRBD1 (6 bases). CDR1 is MNHEY and CDR2 is SMNVEV in the germline V gene (reference sequence). The CDR3 totals 15 residues. Trimming removed 0 bases at V and 3 bases at J, with 12 bases between. The CDR3 loop is CASSLSDGQIYEQYF. In nucleotides, the CDR3 is TGTGCCAGCAGTTTATCCGACGGACAGATCTACGAGCAGTACTTC.

This sequence joins TRBV18 and TRBJ2-5; the match to TRBD1 covers 8 bases. Germline V gives CDR1 KGHSH, CDR2 LQKENI. Trimming took 6 bases from V and 5 from J; bases not matched to a gene: 8. The CDR3 contains 14 residues. CDR3: CASSRPQGAETQYF. In DNA form, the CDR3 reads TGTGCCAGCTCTCGCCCCCAGGGGGCTGAGACCCAGTACTTC.

The chain links TRBV7-2 to TRBJ2-3, with 10 bases aligning to TRBD1. In germline, CDR1 is SGHTA, CDR2 FQGNSA. V shed 3 bases, J shed 10 bases, and the junction held 7 bases outside the gene matches. This CDR3 comprises 14 residues. This CDR3 is CASSLPPGQGSQYF. Here the CDR3 DNA reads TGTGCCAGCAGCTTGCCTCCGGGACAGGGGTCGCAGTATTTT.

This chain joins TRBV5-4 and TRBJ2-1; 7 nucleotides line up with TRBD2. Germline CDR1 is SGHNT and CDR2 is YYREEE (reference sequence). Trimming at V came to 4 bases and at J to 7 bases, leaving 8 bases not matched to a gene. This CDR3 region has 14 residues. The CDR3 protein is CASSPRTRYNEQFF. For the CDR3, the DNA is TGTGCCAGCAGCCCTAGGACTAGATATAATGAGCAGTTCTTC. The full variable domain, in which reference TRBV5-4 and TRBJ2-1 provide the parts outside the CDR3, is ETGVTQSPTHLIKTRGQQVTLRCSSQSGHNTVSWYQQALGQGPQFIFQYYREEENGRGNFPPRFSGLQFPNYSSELNVNALELDDSALYLCASSPRTRYNEQFFGPGTRLTVL.